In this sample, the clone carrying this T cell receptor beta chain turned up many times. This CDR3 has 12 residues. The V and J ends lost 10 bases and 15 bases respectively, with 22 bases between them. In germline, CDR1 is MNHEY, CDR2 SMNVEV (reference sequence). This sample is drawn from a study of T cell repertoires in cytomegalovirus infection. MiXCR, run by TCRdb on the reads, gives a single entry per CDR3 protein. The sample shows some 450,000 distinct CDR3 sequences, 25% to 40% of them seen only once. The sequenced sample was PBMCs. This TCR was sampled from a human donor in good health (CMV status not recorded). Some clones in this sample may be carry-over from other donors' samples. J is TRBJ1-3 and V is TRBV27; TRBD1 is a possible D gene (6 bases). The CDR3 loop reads CATRGPGPLTYF. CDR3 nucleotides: TGTGCCACACGGGGGCCCGGACCGCTGACATATTTT.